These T cell receptor beta chains were read from a single sample in a study of T cells in Graves' hyperthyroidism and ophthalmopathy. TCRdb processed the multiplex PCR reads anew with MiXCR; each CDR3 protein has one entry. The sample lists a few hundred thousand distinct CDR3 sequences, just over 45% occurring once. Sequencing was done on a sample of peripheral blood or thyroid tissue (not recorded which). These receptor sequences come from a woman aged 18 to 35 with Graves' hyperthyroidism. CDR3s include the opening cysteine and the closing phenylalanine or tryptophan. The order of the fields is D gene, V gene, J gene, clone size, CDR3 length, CDR3 protein, CDR3 DNA. D genes are given only for firm matches. Part of the rows lack a size; the others show once, few, many or a class for expanded clones.

D gene: NA
V gene: TRBV7-6
J gene: TRBJ2-7
clone size: NA
CDR3 length: 13
CDR3 protein: CASSSGGQYEQYF
CDR3 DNA: TGTGCCAGCAGCAGTGGCGGGCAATACGAGCAGTACTTC

D gene: TRBD1
V gene: TRBV7-2
J gene: TRBJ2-7
clone size: NA
CDR3 length: 14
CDR3 protein: CASSFRTGDYEQYF
CDR3 DNA: TGTGCCAGCAGCTTCCGGACAGGGGACTACGAGCAGTACTTC

D gene: NA
V gene: TRBV7-8
J gene: TRBJ2-5
clone size: NA
CDR3 length: 15
CDR3 protein: CASSVEASDQETQYF
CDR3 DNA: TGTGCCAGCAGCGTTGAAGCCTCGGACCAAGAGACCCAGTACTTC

D gene: TRBD1
V gene: TRBV12-3/TRBV12-4
J gene: TRBJ2-7
clone size: many
CDR3 length: 13
CDR3 protein: CASSPDRGGEQYF
CDR3 DNA: TGTGCCAGCAGCCCCGACAGGGGGGGCGAGCAGTACTTC

D gene: NA
V gene: TRBV29-1
J gene: TRBJ2-7
clone size: NA
CDR3 length: 12
CDR3 protein: CSVAKTSYEQYF
CDR3 DNA: TGCAGCGTTGCTAAGACCTCCTACGAGCAGTACTTC

D gene: TRBD1
V gene: TRBV25-1
J gene: TRBJ2-7
clone size: many
CDR3 length: 12
CDR3 protein: CATGTVPYEQYF
CDR3 DNA: TGTGCCACTGGGACAGTTCCTTACGAGCAGTACTTC

D gene: TRBD2
V gene: TRBV7-9
J gene: TRBJ2-2
clone size: few
CDR3 length: 18
CDR3 protein: CASSRGGTSGRTTGELFF
CDR3 DNA: TGTGCCAGCAGCCGGGGAGGGACTAGCGGGAGAACAACCGGGGAGCTGTTTTTT

D gene: NA
V gene: TRBV10-3
J gene: TRBJ1-1
clone size: NA
CDR3 length: 15
CDR3 protein: CAISGGRAPNTEAFF
CDR3 DNA: TGTGCCATCAGTGGAGGGAGGGCCCCGAACACTGAAGCTTTCTTT

D gene: NA
V gene: TRBV20-1
J gene: TRBJ2-5
clone size: NA
CDR3 length: 12
CDR3 protein: CSASSLAETQYF
CDR3 DNA: TGCAGTGCCAGCAGCTTAGCGGAGACCCAGTACTTC

D gene: TRBD1
V gene: TRBV25-1
J gene: TRBJ2-4
clone size: few
CDR3 length: 14
CDR3 protein: CASRLGQGQNIQYF
CDR3 DNA: TGTGCCAGCAGACTGGGACAGGGCCAGAACATTCAGTACTTC

D gene: NA
V gene: TRBV2
J gene: TRBJ2-1
clone size: NA
CDR3 length: 13
CDR3 protein: CASSEDWDPEQFF
CDR3 DNA: TGTGCCAGCAGTGAAGATTGGGACCCAGAGCAGTTCTTC

D gene: NA
V gene: TRBV12-3/TRBV12-4
J gene: TRBJ2-2
clone size: NA
CDR3 length: 13
CDR3 protein: CASSLRRPGELFF
CDR3 DNA: TGTGCCAGCAGTTTACGGCGGCCCGGGGAGCTGTTTTTT

D gene: TRBD2
V gene: TRBV29-1
J gene: TRBJ2-1
clone size: NA
CDR3 length: 17
CDR3 protein: CSVRGGSGRLLYNEQFF
CDR3 DNA: TGCAGCGTCCGGGGGGGTAGCGGGAGACTTCTATACAATGAGCAGTTCTTC

D gene: NA
V gene: TRBV2
J gene: TRBJ1-1
clone size: NA
CDR3 length: 14
CDR3 protein: CASRPGAANTEAFF
CDR3 DNA: TGTGCCAGCAGGCCTGGGGCAGCGAACACTGAAGCTTTCTTT

D gene: NA
V gene: TRBV10-2
J gene: TRBJ1-3
clone size: many
CDR3 length: 15
CDR3 protein: CASSVGDFSGNTIYF
CDR3 DNA: TGCGCCAGCAGTGTCGGCGACTTCTCTGGAAACACCATATATTTT

D gene: NA
V gene: TRBV7-2
J gene: TRBJ1-2
clone size: NA
CDR3 length: 13
CDR3 protein: CASSWSRDRGYTF
CDR3 DNA: TGTGCCAGCAGCTGGAGCAGGGACCGGGGCTACACCTTC

D gene: NA
V gene: TRBV20-1
J gene: TRBJ2-1
clone size: NA
CDR3 length: 15
CDR3 protein: CSAFEPRQASNEQFF
CDR3 DNA: TGCAGTGCCTTTGAACCTAGGCAAGCCTCTAATGAGCAGTTCTTC

D gene: TRBD1
V gene: TRBV7-2
J gene: TRBJ1-6
clone size: NA
CDR3 length: 15
CDR3 protein: CASSPQPDRYSPLHF
CDR3 DNA: TGTGCCAGCAGCCCCCAACCGGACAGGTATTCACCCCTCCACTTT

D gene: NA
V gene: TRBV11-3
J gene: TRBJ1-1
clone size: many
CDR3 length: 18
CDR3 protein: CASSSTTQGPAGYTEAFF
CDR3 DNA: TGTGCCAGCAGCTCCACCACCCAGGGACCCGCTGGGTACACTGAAGCTTTCTTT

D gene: TRBD1
V gene: TRBV7-8
J gene: TRBJ1-2
clone size: NA
CDR3 length: 15
CDR3 protein: CASSYSGTGDYGYTF
CDR3 DNA: TGTGCCAGCAGCTACTCCGGGACAGGGGACTATGGCTACACCTTC

D gene: TRBD2
V gene: TRBV9
J gene: TRBJ2-7
clone size: many
CDR3 length: 14
CDR3 protein: CASSPLRGAYEQYF
CDR3 DNA: TGTGCCAGCAGCCCCCTACGGGGGGCCTACGAGCAGTACTTC

D gene: NA
V gene: TRBV5-6
J gene: TRBJ2-7
clone size: many
CDR3 length: 13
CDR3 protein: CASSPIESYEQYF
CDR3 DNA: TGTGCCAGCAGCCCAATCGAGTCCTACGAGCAGTACTTC

D gene: TRBD1
V gene: TRBV11-1
J gene: TRBJ1-1
clone size: many
CDR3 length: 17
CDR3 protein: CASSYRDRGYMNTEAFF
CDR3 DNA: TGTGCCAGCAGCTACCGGGACAGGGGGTACATGAACACTGAAGCTTTCTTT

D gene: TRBD2
V gene: TRBV18
J gene: TRBJ2-7
clone size: few
CDR3 length: 16
CDR3 protein: CASSPKGLAGLYEQYF
CDR3 DNA: TGTGCCAGCTCACCAAAGGGCCTAGCGGGGCTCTACGAGCAGTACTTC

D gene: TRBD1
V gene: TRBV6-4
J gene: TRBJ1-1
clone size: NA
CDR3 length: 14
CDR3 protein: CASRDRGQNTEAFF
CDR3 DNA: TGTGCCAGCAGAGACAGGGGGCAAAACACTGAAGCTTTCTTT

D gene: NA
V gene: TRBV7-9
J gene: TRBJ1-2
clone size: many
CDR3 length: 14
CDR3 protein: CASSLVQGVDGYTF
CDR3 DNA: TGTGCCAGCAGCTTAGTTCAGGGTGTCGATGGCTACACCTTC

D gene: TRBD2
V gene: TRBV5-1
J gene: TRBJ2-7
clone size: few
CDR3 length: 15
CDR3 protein: CASSLGLAGGNEQYF
CDR3 DNA: TGCGCCAGCAGCTTGGGACTAGCGGGAGGGAACGAGCAGTACTTC

D gene: NA
V gene: TRBV20-1
J gene: TRBJ1-5
clone size: NA
CDR3 length: 11
CDR3 protein: CSVVWGETQHF
CDR3 DNA: TGCAGTGTCGTGTGGGGGGAGACCCAGCATTTT

D gene: NA
V gene: TRBV6-5
J gene: TRBJ1-1
clone size: many
CDR3 length: 13
CDR3 protein: CASSPRVNTEAFF
CDR3 DNA: TGTGCCAGCAGTCCGCGTGTGAACACTGAAGCTTTCTTT

D gene: NA
V gene: TRBV7-9
J gene: TRBJ1-2
clone size: NA
CDR3 length: 14
CDR3 protein: CASRTRISNYGYTF
CDR3 DNA: TGTGCCAGCAGAACAAGGATCTCTAACTATGGCTACACCTTC

D gene: NA
V gene: TRBV6-5
J gene: TRBJ1-5
clone size: few
CDR3 length: 15
CDR3 protein: CASKRGPYSNQPQHF
CDR3 DNA: TGTGCCAGCAAGCGGGGACCATATAGCAATCAGCCCCAGCATTTT

D gene: TRBD2
V gene: TRBV11-1
J gene: TRBJ2-7
clone size: many
CDR3 length: 14
CDR3 protein: CASSFRTSGYEQYF
CDR3 DNA: TGTGCCAGCAGCTTTAGGACTAGCGGCTACGAGCAGTACTTC

D gene: NA
V gene: TRBV29-1
J gene: TRBJ1-3
clone size: NA
CDR3 length: 14
CDR3 protein: CSVEDAVKGNTIYF
CDR3 DNA: TGCAGCGTTGAAGATGCGGTTAAGGGAAACACCATATATTTT

D gene: TRBD2
V gene: TRBV7-2
J gene: TRBJ2-5
clone size: many
CDR3 length: 17
CDR3 protein: CASSPGLAGANKRTQYF
CDR3 DNA: TGTGCCAGCAGCCCGGGACTAGCGGGAGCTAACAAGAGAACCCAGTACTTC

D gene: NA
V gene: TRBV10-2
J gene: TRBJ2-7
clone size: NA
CDR3 length: 12
CDR3 protein: CASTTGSHEQYF
CDR3 DNA: TGCGCCAGCACCACAGGGTCCCACGAGCAGTACTTC

D gene: NA
V gene: TRBV11-2
J gene: TRBJ1-4
clone size: many
CDR3 length: 17
CDR3 protein: CASSLLLLEVPNEKLFF
CDR3 DNA: TGTGCCAGCAGCTTACTCCTCCTGGAGGTACCTAATGAAAAACTGTTTTTT

D gene: TRBD1
V gene: TRBV6-6
J gene: TRBJ2-7
clone size: few
CDR3 length: 16
CDR3 protein: CASSYPTLTGVYEQYF
CDR3 DNA: TGTGCCAGCAGTTACCCCACCCTGACAGGGGTATACGAGCAGTACTTC

D gene: NA
V gene: TRBV11-1
J gene: TRBJ1-2
clone size: NA
CDR3 length: 15
CDR3 protein: CASSYPPGTPRGYTF
CDR3 DNA: TGTGCCAGCAGCTACCCTCCCGGGACACCGAGAGGCTACACCTTC

D gene: NA
V gene: TRBV15
J gene: TRBJ2-5
clone size: NA
CDR3 length: 17
CDR3 protein: CATSRDLHGVTLETQYF
CDR3 DNA: TGTGCCACTAGCAGAGATCTACACGGGGTTACGTTAGAGACCCAGTACTTC

D gene: NA
V gene: TRBV11-2
J gene: TRBJ1-4
clone size: many
CDR3 length: 14
CDR3 protein: CASSLVQFNEKLFF
CDR3 DNA: TGTGCCAGCAGCTTAGTACAGTTTAATGAAAAACTGTTTTTT

D gene: TRBD2
V gene: TRBV20-1
J gene: TRBJ2-7
clone size: many
CDR3 length: 13
CDR3 protein: CSARGLAGIPRGF
CDR3 DNA: TGCAGTGCTAGGGGACTAGCGGGAATTCCGCGGGGCTTC

D gene: TRBD2
V gene: TRBV3-1
J gene: TRBJ2-5
clone size: many
CDR3 length: 14
CDR3 protein: CASSPGTTEETQYF
CDR3 DNA: TGTGCCAGCAGTCCCGGGACTACCGAAGAGACCCAGTACTTC

D gene: NA
V gene: TRBV7-8
J gene: TRBJ2-1
clone size: NA
CDR3 length: 14
CDR3 protein: CASSLRDRLNEQFF
CDR3 DNA: TGTGCCAGCAGCTTACGGGACCGGCTCAATGAGCAGTTCTTC

D gene: NA
V gene: TRBV20-1
J gene: TRBJ1-1
clone size: many
CDR3 length: 12
CDR3 protein: CSAPLVNTEAFF
CDR3 DNA: TGCAGTGCTCCGTTAGTAAACACTGAAGCTTTCTTT

D gene: TRBD2
V gene: TRBV29-1
J gene: TRBJ2-7
clone size: NA
CDR3 length: 12
CDR3 protein: CSRDRGSNEQYF
CDR3 DNA: TGCAGCAGAGATCGCGGGAGCAACGAGCAGTACTTC

D gene: TRBD1
V gene: TRBV29-1
J gene: TRBJ1-2
clone size: NA
CDR3 length: 13
CDR3 protein: CSVVPGQGYGYTF
CDR3 DNA: TGCAGCGTTGTCCCGGGACAGGGGTATGGCTACACCTTC

D gene: TRBD2
V gene: TRBV7-8
J gene: TRBJ2-3
clone size: few
CDR3 length: 17
CDR3 protein: CASSSLGLAGAVDTQYF
CDR3 DNA: TGTGCCAGCAGCTCCCTGGGACTAGCGGGAGCGGTTGATACGCAGTATTTT

D gene: NA
V gene: TRBV4-1
J gene: TRBJ1-5
clone size: many
CDR3 length: 16
CDR3 protein: CASSQVLTERNQPQHF
CDR3 DNA: TGCGCCAGCAGCCAAGTCCTGACAGAACGCAATCAGCCCCAGCATTTT

D gene: NA
V gene: TRBV5-6
J gene: TRBJ1-1
clone size: many
CDR3 length: 12
CDR3 protein: CASSLVHTEAFF
CDR3 DNA: TGTGCCAGCAGCTTGGTCCACACTGAAGCTTTCTTT

D gene: TRBD1
V gene: TRBV11-1
J gene: TRBJ1-2
clone size: NA
CDR3 length: 14
CDR3 protein: CASSLPGQGGGNTF
CDR3 DNA: TGTGCCAGCAGCTTACCCGGACAGGGCGGCGGAAACACCTTC

D gene: NA
V gene: TRBV20-1
J gene: TRBJ1-1
clone size: many
CDR3 length: 15
CDR3 protein: CSARDFGDSGTEAFF
CDR3 DNA: TGCAGTGCTAGAGATTTCGGGGATTCGGGTACTGAAGCTTTCTTT

D gene: TRBD1
V gene: TRBV20-1
J gene: TRBJ2-7
clone size: NA
CDR3 length: 16
CDR3 protein: CSARDRRGTGYSEQYF
CDR3 DNA: TGCAGTGCTAGAGATAGGCGTGGGACAGGGTATAGCGAGCAGTACTTC

D gene: NA
V gene: TRBV27
J gene: TRBJ1-6
clone size: many
CDR3 length: 13
CDR3 protein: CASSLGPRSPLHF
CDR3 DNA: TGTGCCAGCAGTCTTGGACCCCGGTCACCCCTCCACTTT

D gene: NA
V gene: TRBV6-5
J gene: TRBJ2-7
clone size: many
CDR3 length: 12
CDR3 protein: CASRSTVGEQYF
CDR3 DNA: TGTGCCAGCAGATCGACCGTAGGCGAGCAGTACTTC

D gene: NA
V gene: TRBV10-3
J gene: TRBJ1-6
clone size: many
CDR3 length: 16
CDR3 protein: CAISESGAGTDSPLHF
CDR3 DNA: TGTGCCATCAGTGAGTCTGGGGCAGGGACCGATTCACCCCTCCACTTT

D gene: NA
V gene: TRBV7-8
J gene: TRBJ2-5
clone size: NA
CDR3 length: 13
CDR3 protein: CASSFSSGQPQYF
CDR3 DNA: TGTGCCAGCAGCTTTTCATCTGGTCAGCCCCAGTACTTC

D gene: NA
V gene: TRBV7-2
J gene: TRBJ1-1
clone size: many
CDR3 length: 12
CDR3 protein: CASSLVAGEAFF
CDR3 DNA: TGTGCCAGCAGCTTAGTGGCAGGTGAAGCTTTCTTT

D gene: NA
V gene: TRBV6-1
J gene: TRBJ1-2
clone size: NA
CDR3 length: 16
CDR3 protein: CASSEASALSIYGYTF
CDR3 DNA: TGTGCCAGCAGTGAAGCAAGCGCCCTGAGCATTTATGGCTACACCTTC